The clone carrying this T cell receptor beta chain was seen only a few times. MiXCR was run by TCRdb on the RT-PCR reads, yielding one entry per CDR3 protein. There are more than 500,000 distinct CDR3 sequences in the sample; about 11% occur only once, and about 11% lies in the top ten. This CDR3 is built from 15 residues. V was cut by 6 bases and J by 3 bases, with 15 bases left in between. This sample is part of a study of response to subunit inactivated influenza vaccine. The same sample was also studied in work on T cells expressing NK-cell markers. That paper states: cDNA encoding TCR beta was synthesized via 5'RACE template switching incorporating UMIs. Uncertainty persisted over the HCMV specificity of expanded NKG2C+ T cell clones.

The starting material was PBMCs from blood, obtained on the day of vaccination. V and J are TRBV12-3 or TRBV12-4 and TRBJ2-1; a weak D match, TRBD2 (6 bases). The sequence was obtained from a man in his fifties or sixties who received an inactivated influenza vaccine. The CDR3 coding sequence is TGTGCCAGCAGATCTCGGAGCGGGCTCTACAATGAGCAGTTCTTC. It translates to CASRSRSGLYNEQFF.